The clone carrying this TCR beta chain qualifies as medium-sized. CDR1 DFQATT and CDR2 SNEGSKA come from the germline V gene (reference sequence). The CDR3 is 13 amino acids. V was cut by 5 bases and J by 2 bases, with 12 bases left in between. TCRdb re-called the RT-PCR reads through MiXCR, storing one row per CDR3 protein. This sample carries 4,000 or so distinct CDR3 sequences, 34% of them seen once, and the ten largest clones take around 5%. The receptor was isolated from a female donor with primary Sjogren's syndrome. V usage is TRBV20-1 and J usage is TRBJ2-5; no clear D. The material sequenced was memory CD4+ T cells from salivary gland. The CDR3 protein is CSAFLRTQETQYF. Here the CDR3 DNA reads TGCAGTGCTTTTCTTAGGACGCAAGAGACCCAGTACTTC.